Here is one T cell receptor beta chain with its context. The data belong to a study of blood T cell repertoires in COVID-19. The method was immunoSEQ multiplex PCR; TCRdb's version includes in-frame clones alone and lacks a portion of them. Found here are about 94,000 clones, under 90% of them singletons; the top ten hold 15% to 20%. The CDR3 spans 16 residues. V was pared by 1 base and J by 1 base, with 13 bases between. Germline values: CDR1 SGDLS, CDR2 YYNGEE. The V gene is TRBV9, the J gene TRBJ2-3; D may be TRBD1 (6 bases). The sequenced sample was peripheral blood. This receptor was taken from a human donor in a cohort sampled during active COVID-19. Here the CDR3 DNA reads TGTGCCAGCAGCGTATTCGAGGGGGATCGCACAGATACGCAGTATTTT. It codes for CASSVFEGDRTDTQYF.